These 27 T cell receptor beta chains were all obtained from the same sample, sequenced in a study of CD8 T cells in ankylosing spondylitis. Study-wide points: Characteristic of ankylosing spondylitis blood, it appeared, was a TCR beta motif comprising roughly 8 highly homologous variants.

These receptors have no known antigen. TCRdb fed the 5' RACE reads into MiXCR, producing one record per CDR3 protein. The repertoire has fewer than 550,000 distinct CDR3 sequences, approximately 5.3% of them found once; the top ten carry roughly 3.5%. Specimen: blood, either unsorted or a sorted T cell fraction (not recorded which). Receptors originate from a male donor with ankylosing spondylitis.

This clonotype was counted ten times or more. The V and J genes are TRBV25-1 and TRBJ1-3; D is unclear. There are 14 residues in the CDR3. Trimming left V 0 bases short and J 4 bases short, with 7 bases between. Per the germline V gene, CDR1 is MGHDK and CDR2 is SYGVNS. CDR3 bases: TGTGCCAGCAGTGAATATAAGGGCGGAAACACCATATATTTT. Encoded protein: CASSEYKGGNTIYF.

The rearrangement joins TRBV18 to TRBJ2-1; possibly TRBD2 for D (6 bases). This CDR3 spans 16 amino acids. Germline assignment: CDR1 KGHSH and CDR2 LQKENI. Deletions cut 1 base from V and 2 bases from J, with 12 bases between. Here the CDR3 reads CASSPRRDATYNEQFF. The CDR3 bases are TGTGCCAGCTCACCACGGCGGGACGCCACCTACAATGAGCAGTTCTTC.

This clonotype occurred many times. The chain combines TRBV10-3 with TRBJ2-7; D uncertain. The CDR3 length is 12 residues. From germline, CDR1 is ENHRY and CDR2 SYGVKD. V was trimmed by 2 bases and J by 6 bases, leaving 8 bases between them. Here the CDR3 DNA reads TGTGCCATCAGTGAGGGTTTGGCCGAGCAGTACTTC. Translated: CAISEGLAEQYF.

This clonotype has at least ten counts. The chain employs TRBV20-1 and TRBJ2-1; 11 bases match TRBD2. From germline, CDR1 is DFQATT and CDR2 SNEGSKA (reference sequence). The CDR3 totals 16 residues. J lost 4 bases, V lost 5 bases, and 10 bases had no gene match. CDR3 sequence reads: CSARGFGLAGYNEQFF. As DNA, the CDR3 is TGCAGTGCTCGTGGATTCGGACTAGCGGGTTACAATGAGCAGTTCTTC.

This clonotype was seen repeatedly, ten times or more. The CDR3 is CASSPKYNSPLHF. DNA for the CDR3: TGTGCCAGCAGCCCGAAATATAATTCACCCCTCCACTTT. The J gene is TRBJ1-6, the V gene TRBV6-1; no clear D gene. Per germline, CDR1 MNHNS and CDR2 SASEGT. The CDR3 length is 13 residues. V was pared by 6 bases and J by 4 bases, with 7 bases between.

In its sample, this clonotype was seen many times. The V call is TRBV5-1, the J call TRBJ2-7, with D unresolved. The ends were cut back, 4 bases at V and 0 bases at J, with 14 bases in the middle. The germline V gene has CDR1 SGHRS and CDR2 YFSETQ. The CDR3 totals 15 residues. In DNA, the CDR3 is TGCGCCAGCAGCCCCATGCGCGTCAGCTCCTACGAGCAGTACTTC. Its translation is CASSPMRVSSYEQYF.

This clonotype was recorded at least ten times. The chain is built from TRBV12-3 or TRBV12-4 and TRBJ1-2; 9 bases align to TRBD1. The CDR3 sequence is 16 residues long. With V trimmed by 5 bases and J by 8 bases, 15 bases remained unmatched. This CDR3 is CASSPARTGEVRGYTF. CDR3 nucleotides: TGTGCCAGCAGTCCCGCCCGGACAGGGGAAGTAAGAGGCTACACCTTC.

This clonotype was observed at least ten times. The chain combines TRBV29-1 with TRBJ1-2; tentative D call: TRBD1 (6 bases). Germline V CDR1 and CDR2: SQVTM, ANQGSEA. V was pared by 5 bases and J by 0 bases, with 16 bases between. The CDR3 covers 15 residues. The CDR3 nucleotides read TGCAGCGTTCAGGGTGTAGGGGGATCTAACTATGGCTACACCTTC. It encodes CSVQGVGGSNYGYTF.

This clonotype was observed a few times. The J gene is TRBJ2-6, the V gene TRBV29-1; perhaps D is TRBD1 or TRBD2 (5 bases each). With 2 bases removed from V and 0 bases from J, the gap between germline ends came to 11 bases. The CDR3 consists of 16 residues. Germline V gene lookup returns CDR1 SQVTM and CDR2 ANQGSEA. CDR3 sequence reads: CSVESWDPSGANVLTF. CDR3 in DNA: TGCAGCGTTGAATCGTGGGACCCCTCTGGGGCCAACGTCCTGACTTTC.

At least ten counts were recorded for this clonotype. The gene calls are TRBV5-1 and TRBJ1-1; no clear D gene. Per the germline V gene, CDR1 is SGHRS and CDR2 is YFSETQ. V gave up 3 bases and J gave up 1 base, with 7 bases separating them. The length of the CDR3 is 13 residues. The CDR3 here is CASSWVENTEAFF. Here the CDR3 DNA reads TGCGCCAGCAGCTGGGTGGAGAACACTGAAGCTTTCTTT.

The rearrangement uses TRBV5-4 and TRBJ2-1, with 11 bases matching TRBD2. Germline assignment: CDR1 SGHNT and CDR2 YYREEE (reference sequence). This CDR3 has 15 amino acids. V shed 3 bases and J 8 bases; nucleotides not matched to a gene: 7. CDR3 bases: TGTGCCAGCAGCTCCACTAGCGGGAGTTCCGATGAGCAGTTCTTC. It yields the protein CASSSTSGSSDEQFF.

This clonotype was recorded many times. CDR3 sequence reads: CAISLSSYEQYF. Written as DNA, the CDR3 is TGTGCCATCAGTTTAAGCTCCTACGAGCAGTACTTC. The gene calls are TRBV10-3 and TRBJ2-7; D gene uncertain. Germline V gene data show CDR1 as ENHRY and CDR2 as SYGVKD. Trimming pared 5 bases from V and 0 bases from J, leaving 5 bases between. The CDR3 loop spans 12 amino acids.

The V gene is TRBV5-1, the J gene TRBJ2-7, with 7 bases aligning to TRBD1. Losses at the gene ends were 2 bases for V and 3 bases for J; bases not matched to a gene: 8. CDR1 SGHRS and CDR2 YFSETQ come from the germline V gene. CDR3 size: 15 residues. The CDR3 reads CASSFNRGFGYEQYF. The CDR3 region has the DNA TGCGCCAGCAGCTTCAACAGGGGATTCGGCTACGAGCAGTACTTC.

This clonotype was found many times. The chain carries TRBV6-5 and TRBJ1-2; D call uncertain. Germline V gene data show CDR1 as MNHEY and CDR2 as SVGAGI. V was shortened by 0 bases and J by 4 bases, with 12 bases between the two germline ends. The CDR3 runs 15 residues. The CDR3 reads CASSYSPPGIYGYTF. The CDR3 DNA sequence: TGTGCCAGCAGTTACTCTCCCCCGGGGATCTATGGCTACACCTTC.

Many counts were recorded for this clonotype. This chain joins TRBV5-1 and TRBJ2-1; 12 positions agree with TRBD1. V gave up 1 base and J gave up 9 bases; unmatched junction bases: 5. The CDR3 spans 15 residues. Per the germline V gene, CDR1 is SGHRS and CDR2 is YFSETQ. The CDR3 bases are TGCGCCAGCAGCTTGCCGGGACAGGGGGCAGGTGAGCAGTTCTTC. It encodes CASSLPGQGAGEQFF.

This clonotype was seen ten or more times. The genes are TRBV4-2 and TRBJ1-4, with no clear D. The CDR3 has 17 residues. Deletions cut 0 bases from V and 1 base from J, with 12 bases between. Germline V gene data show CDR1 as LGHNA and CDR2 as YNFKEQ. The CDR3 region has the DNA TGTGCCAGCAGCCAAGATATAACGCGGGGAACTAATGAAAAACTGTTTTTT. This encodes CASSQDITRGTNEKLFF.

This clonotype was counted at least ten times. The J gene is TRBJ2-1, the V gene TRBV7-2; either TRBD1 or TRBD2 may fit D (5 bases each). Germline V CDR1 and CDR2: SGHTA, FQGNSA. The V end was cut by 10 bases, the J end by 10 bases, with 20 bases between. This CDR3 contains 13 residues. CDR3 DNA: TGTGCCACCAACCTCGGGACGATCCCCGAGCAGTTCTTC. Protein: CATNLGTIPEQFF.

Notes on this clonotype: This may stem from a read error, because a much larger clone lies one nucleotide away. The chain couples TRBV7-2 to TRBJ2-5, with a tentative D call TRBD2 (6 bases). Germline CDR1 reads SGHTA; CDR2 reads FQGNSA. The V gene lost 3 bases and the J gene lost 5 bases, with 13 bases spanning the gap. The CDR3 extends over 14 amino acids. The CDR3 coding sequence is TGTGCCAGCAGCTTTCGGGGGAGTCCCGAGACCCAGTACTTC. It specifies CASSFRGSPETQYF.

This clonotype occurred many times. The chain combines TRBV7-3 with TRBJ1-1; D unclear. Trimming took off 0 bases at V and 0 bases at J, with 8 bases between the two ends. The CDR3 spans 15 residues. CDR1 and CDR2 from the germline V gene are SGHTA and FQGTGA. The CDR3 loop reads CASSLTPTMNTEAFF. CDR3 nucleotide sequence: TGTGCCAGCAGCTTAACGCCTACCATGAACACTGAAGCTTTCTTT.

There are many counts of this clonotype. This rearrangement joins TRBV6-1 to TRBJ1-2; D unclear. Germline assignment: CDR1 MNHNS and CDR2 SASEGT. The V end was cut by 4 bases, the J end by 9 bases, with 12 bases between. The CDR3 totals 12 residues. CDR3 bases: TGTGCCAGCAGTGGACCGGGAGATCGCTACACCTTC. This sequence encodes CASSGPGDRYTF.

The genes are TRBV7-2 and TRBJ2-1; TRBD2 might be the D (5 bases). In germline, CDR1 is SGHTA, CDR2 FQGNSA. The CDR3 totals 13 residues. The ends were cut back, 8 bases at V and 3 bases at J, with 11 bases in the middle. In DNA, the CDR3 is TGTGCCAGCGGCCGCACTAGCTACAATGAGCAGTTCTTC. Translated, it gives CASGRTSYNEQFF. The variable domain in full, with the rest retrieved from reference TRBV7-2 and TRBJ2-1, is GAGVSQSPSNKVTEKGKDVELRCDPISGHTALYWYRQSLGQGLEFLIYFQGNSAPDKSGLPSDRFSAERTGGSVSTLTIQRTQQEDSAVYLCASGRTSYNEQFFGPGTRLTVL.

This clonotype was detected ten times or more. This chain connects TRBV20-1 to TRBJ2-3, with TRBD2 matching over 14 bases. Germline CDR1 reads DFQATT; CDR2 reads SNEGSKA (reference sequence). The CDR3 has 17 amino acids. V shed 5 bases, J shed 6 bases, and the junction held 13 bases outside the gene matches. The CDR3 DNA sequence: TGCAGTGCTCAAGGGACTAGCGGGAGTCTCTTAATTGATACGCAGTATTTT. Its protein product is CSAQGTSGSLLIDTQYF.

The genes are TRBV7-2 and TRBJ1-6; TRBD1 agrees at 7 bases. The CDR3 runs 15 residues. With 7 bases clipped from V and 7 bases from J, the junction kept 10 bases outside the gene matches. From germline, CDR1 is SGHTA and CDR2 FQGNSA. The CDR3 spells CASNLSGRGNSPLHF. In nucleotides, the CDR3 is TGTGCCAGCAACCTATCCGGCAGGGGGAATTCACCCCTCCACTTT.

This chain's CDR3 is CASSSRQGGPNEQFF. CDR3 DNA: TGTGCCAGCAGTTCCAGACAGGGTGGCCCCAATGAGCAGTTCTTC. The rearrangement joins TRBV6-5 to TRBJ2-1; 7 positions agree with TRBD1. The length of the CDR3 is 15 residues. Germline V lookup: CDR1 MNHEY, CDR2 SVGAGI. V lost 4 bases, J lost 6 bases, and 9 bases stayed unmatched.

This clonotype was observed at least ten times. The rearrangement links TRBV28 to TRBJ1-1, with D possibly matching TRBD1 (6 bases). Germline V lookup: CDR1 MDHEN, CDR2 SYDVKM. With 5 bases removed from V and 7 bases from J, the gap between germline ends came to 20 bases. The CDR3 contains 15 residues. The CDR3, as DNA: TGTGCCAGCAGTCTTCTGGGGGCCCCAGTGCGTGAAGCTTTCTTT. As protein: CASSLLGAPVREAFF.

This clonotype was recorded at least ten times. V and J are TRBV25-1 and TRBJ2-7, with TRBD2 identical over 10 bases. Germline V gene lookup returns CDR1 MGHDK and CDR2 SYGVNS. The CDR3 has 15 residues. The trim removed 2 bases at V and 5 bases at J, leaving 6 bases unmatched. CDR3 loop: CASSETSGMMDEQYF. CDR3 DNA: TGTGCCAGCAGTGAAACTAGCGGGATGATGGACGAGCAGTACTTC.

This clonotype was counted at least ten times. The V gene is TRBV5-1, the J gene TRBJ2-1, with TRBD2 matching 10 bases. Losses at the gene ends were 0 bases for V and 8 bases for J; bases not matched to a gene: 8. The CDR3 length is 16 residues. Per the germline V gene, CDR1 is SGHRS and CDR2 is YFSETQ. CDR3 bases: TGCGCCAGCAGCTTGGCTCGGCTAGCGGGAGTAGATGAGCAGTTCTTC. It codes for CASSLARLAGVDEQFF.